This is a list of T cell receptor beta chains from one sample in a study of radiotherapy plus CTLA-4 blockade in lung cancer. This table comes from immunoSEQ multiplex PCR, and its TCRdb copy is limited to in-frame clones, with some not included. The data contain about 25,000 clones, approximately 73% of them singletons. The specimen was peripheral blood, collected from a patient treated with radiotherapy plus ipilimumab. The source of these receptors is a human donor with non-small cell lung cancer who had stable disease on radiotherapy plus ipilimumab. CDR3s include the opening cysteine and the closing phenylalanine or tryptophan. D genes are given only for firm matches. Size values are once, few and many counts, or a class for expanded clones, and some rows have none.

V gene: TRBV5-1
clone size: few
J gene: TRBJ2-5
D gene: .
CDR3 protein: CASSRGQIQETQYF
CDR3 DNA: TGCGCCAGCAGCCGAGGACAGATACAAGAGACCCAGTACTTC

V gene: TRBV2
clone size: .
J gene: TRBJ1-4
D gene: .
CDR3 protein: CASSNAGSGNEKLFF
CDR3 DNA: TGTGCCAGCAGTAACGCGGGCTCGGGTAATGAAAAACTGTTTTTT

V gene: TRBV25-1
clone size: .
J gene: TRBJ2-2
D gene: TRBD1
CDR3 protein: CASSPRQGANTGELFF
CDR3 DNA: TGTGCCAGCAGCCCCAGACAGGGGGCGAACACCGGGGAGCTGTTTTTT

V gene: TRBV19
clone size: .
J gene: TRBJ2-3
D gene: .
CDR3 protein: CASSTGRPEDTQYF
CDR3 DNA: TGTGCCAGTAGTACGGGACGGCCCGAAGATACGCAGTATTTT

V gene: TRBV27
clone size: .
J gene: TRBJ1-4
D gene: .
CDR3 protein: CASWGVNEKLFF
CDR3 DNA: TGTGCCAGCTGGGGGGTTAATGAAAAACTGTTTTTT

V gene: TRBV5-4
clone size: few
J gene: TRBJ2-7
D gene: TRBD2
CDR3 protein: CASRRLAGGPYEQYF
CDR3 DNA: TGTGCCAGCAGGCGACTAGCGGGAGGTCCCTACGAGCAGTACTTC

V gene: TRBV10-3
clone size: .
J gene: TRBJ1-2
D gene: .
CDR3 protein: CAISEIEAHGYTF
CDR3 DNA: TGTGCCATCAGTGAGATTGAGGCTCATGGCTACACCTTC

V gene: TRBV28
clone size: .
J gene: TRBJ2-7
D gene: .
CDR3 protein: CASSFWFWGYKDEQYF
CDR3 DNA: TGTGCCAGCAGTTTTTGGTTTTGGGGTTACAAGGACGAGCAGTACTTC

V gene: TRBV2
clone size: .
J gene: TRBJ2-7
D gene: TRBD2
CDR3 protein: CATTTSGSYEQYF
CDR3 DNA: TGTGCCACTACCACTAGCGGGAGTTACGAGCAGTACTTC

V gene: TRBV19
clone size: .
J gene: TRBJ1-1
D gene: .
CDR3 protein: CASSIFGGWSEAFF
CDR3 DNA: TGTGCCAGTAGTATTTTCGGGGGTTGGTCTGAAGCTTTCTTT

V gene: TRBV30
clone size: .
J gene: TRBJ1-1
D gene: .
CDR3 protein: CAWSVGQPISEAFF
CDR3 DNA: TGTGCCTGGAGCGTTGGACAGCCGATTTCTGAAGCTTTCTTT

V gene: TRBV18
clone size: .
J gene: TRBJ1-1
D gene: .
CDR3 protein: CASSLNEGGRDTEAFF
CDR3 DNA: TGTGCCAGCTCCCTTAACGAGGGGGGGCGCGACACTGAAGCTTTCTTT

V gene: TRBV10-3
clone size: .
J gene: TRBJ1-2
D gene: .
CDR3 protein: CAICPRQENGYTF
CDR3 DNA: TGTGCCATATGTCCCCGGCAAGAAAATGGCTACACCTTC

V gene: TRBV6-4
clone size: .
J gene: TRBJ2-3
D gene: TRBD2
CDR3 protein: CASSVGSGPSTDTQYF
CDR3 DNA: TGTGCCAGCAGTGTGGGTAGCGGGCCCAGCACAGATACGCAGTATTTT

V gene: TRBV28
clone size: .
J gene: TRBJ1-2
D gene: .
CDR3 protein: CASSTLGANYGYTF
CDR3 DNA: TGTGCCAGCAGTACGCTGGGAGCTAACTATGGCTACACCTTC

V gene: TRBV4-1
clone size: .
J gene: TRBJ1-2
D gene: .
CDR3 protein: CASSQGGNYRVRDGYTF
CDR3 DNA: TGCGCCAGCAGCCAAGGGGGAAATTATAGGGTTCGGGATGGCTACACCTTC

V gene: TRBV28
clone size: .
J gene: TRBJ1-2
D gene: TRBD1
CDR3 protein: CASSVPGQWYGYTF
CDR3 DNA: TGTGCCAGCAGTGTCCCGGGACAGTGGTATGGCTACACCTTC

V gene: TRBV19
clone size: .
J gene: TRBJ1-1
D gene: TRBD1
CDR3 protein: CASSITGTALDLAFF
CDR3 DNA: TGTGCCAGTAGTATAACCGGGACAGCTTTAGATTTGGCTTTCTTT

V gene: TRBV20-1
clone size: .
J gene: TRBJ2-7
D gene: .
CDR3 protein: CSARLDYEQYF
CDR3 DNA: TGCAGTGCTAGACTAGACTACGAGCAGTACTTC